This T cell receptor beta chain is from a study of cytomegalovirus exposure and HLA in healthy donors (dated by TCRdb to about 2017). With regard to the full study: An earlier analysis of roughly 500 of the donors reported approximately 260 Gb of sequence data and 117 million unique TCR beta sequences obtained from about 200 million T cells. An early release covering 550 to 650 HLA-typed donors comprised about 300 gigabases of sequencing data and approximately 85 million unique TCR sequences. The genetic ancestry cluster associated with self-reported Caucasian donors included approximately 85% of the 300 to 450 genotyped donors. The aim of the study was to test whether cataloging public T cell receptors could identify signatures of past pathogen exposure. The study used immunosequencing to profile the T cell repertoires of 670 or so subjects and linked those repertoires to cytomegalovirus serostatus. Besides the first cohort of 666 subjects, a separate validation cohort made up of over a hundred different subjects was used. High-throughput TCR immunosequencing, statistical association of individual TCRs with disease status, and machine learning were combined to predict cytomegalovirus infection status. A later analysis re-analyzed previously published TCR beta repertoires from 650 to 800 donors and added high-resolution HLA genotyping to study TCR occurrence patterns. Rather than using new phenotypic data, the later analysis identified candidate immune exposures from TCR beta sequences and from how often those sequences occurred across donors. To decide whether each TCR beta V gene segment behaved as functional or pseudogenic, an earlier analysis of several hundred of the donors relied on high-throughput TCR beta sequencing. Donor age, sex, ethnicity and CMV serostatus were compiled together with the repertoire data. In a later genetic analysis, genome-wide SNP genotypes for about three fifths of the roughly 670 donors were used, and that subset was treated as a discovery cohort. Every repertoire in the discovery cohort had been generated on one and the same sequencing platform. Both class I and class II loci were covered by HLA typing, at four-digit resolution. Typing coverage varied by locus: roughly 629-630 donors for A, B, C, DRB1 and DQB1; about 520 for DQA1; approximately 610 for DPA1; some 470 for DPB1. A few DR-DQ haplotypes were treated as single units for association and clustering because of strong linkage in the cohort. On average, roughly 250,000 unique TCR beta nucleotide sequences were sequenced per donor among 398 genotyped donors of the cohort, with around 19% of those sequences being non-productive. General study outcomes and caveats: In an earlier analysis of under 600 of the donors, most TCR beta V segments were observed in productive rearrangements about 87% or about 30% of the time, broadly matching IMGT annotations. A later genetic analysis associated a missense DCLRE1C variant with V-gene and J-gene trimming of TCR beta chains, and an independent cohort replicated the association. Most TCR sequences were seen in very few donors, while some public TCRs were found in many individuals. Specific HLA alleles were associated with 15,000 to 20,000 TCR beta sequences at a false discovery rate of 0.05 in a later analysis. A group of highly shared sequence variants was considered likely to be a technical artifact of the sequencing pipeline. In the study, some 180 TCR beta chains were listed as associated with cytomegalovirus. Sequencing depth was assumed to be roughly uniform across donors in the presence/absence analyses, though that assumption may not hold. Correlated functional status among segregating V segments might be attributable to linkage disequilibrium, but an unknown experimental factor could not be ruled out. According to a later analysis, parvovirus B19, influenza, CMV and Epstein-Barr virus appeared linked to several top co-occurrence clusters. Compared with equally common non-associated chains, HLA-associated TCR beta chains in a later analysis were more clonally expanded and had lower generation probabilities. The earlier analysis of 587 of the donors excluded approximately 15 rarely observed V segments, including chromosome 9 orphons, because counts were too low. Because HLA typing was missing for some donors at each locus, association tests included only the typed subset. Only TCR beta chains were sequenced in this cohort, and the absence of alpha or paired-chain data limited detectable features. In a later analysis, the rate of TCR association differed among HLA loci, with DRB1 alleles having the most associated TCRs and HLA-C alleles having the fewest. The only immune exposure information available for the cohort was CMV serostatus. Compared with the approximately 670-donor mean, donors in an Asian-associated ancestry cluster had fewer N-insertions in productive TCRs, according to a later genetic analysis. A further reported finding was that TCR beta sequences accurately predicted the HLA-A and HLA-B alleles for most subjects in the first cohort. Assigning TCR associations to individual alleles was difficult when HLA alleles, especially DR and DQ, strongly co-occurred. The 87-base-pair reads could not distinguish some IMGT-functional V segments, including TRBV6-2 and TRBV6-3, so those segments were excluded. It was suggested by the authors that the approach could potentially be generalized to other disease states and immunological phenotypes. Most CMV-associated TCR beta chains appeared to be HLA-restricted in a later analysis, and the HLA associations seemed to be driven largely by CMV exposure. In vitro tests confirmed that a few of the cytomegalovirus-associated TCR beta chains recognize cytomegalovirus antigens. The classifier was reported to diagnose cytomegalovirus status with high specificity and sensitivity in both the original and validation cohorts.

The library was generated by the immunoSEQ multiplex PCR assay. For the multiplex PCR, a mixture combining 60 forward primers for TCR Vbeta segments and 13 reverse primers for TCR Jbeta segments was used. The CDR3 region of rearranged TCR beta genes was amplified from genomic DNA with a multiplex PCR assay. The Illumina HiSeq System was used to sequence the amplified TCR beta libraries as 87-base-pair reads. Per the source publication's procedure: A later analysis tallied tens of millions of unique TCR beta chains across the 640 or so repertoires, and around 9.9 million of those chains were shared by two or more donors. Raw reads were error-corrected and collapsed into unique sequences with a nearest-neighbor algorithm that merged closely related sequences to remove PCR and sequencing errors. V, D and J gene segments were assigned by aligning CDR3 sequences to IMGT reference sequences. For a sequence to be retained, a match of at least six nucleotides to both a V gene segment and a J gene segment was required. Rearrangements were called productive when the CDR3 lacked stop codons and stayed in frame with V and J; all others were non-productive. CDR3 was defined according to IMGT convention as the region running from the second conserved V-encoded cysteine to the conserved J-encoded phenylalanine. Sequences without an unambiguous match to a single V gene segment were excluded from the earlier analysis of several hundred of the donors. An earlier analysis of a few hundred of the donors classified V segments as functional when productive rearrangements were above 56.7% and as segregating when the standard deviation between donors was above 5%. A statistical classification framework was built for diagnosing cytomegalovirus status from the catalog of TCR beta chain sequences. V and J gene assignment, in a later analysis, came from comparing TCR nucleotide sequences with IMGT/GENE-DB human TR gene sequences. A later analysis assigned CDR3 sequences and most-parsimonious VDJ recombination scenarios with the TCRdist pipeline. A later analysis defined each TCR beta chain by its CDR3 amino acid sequence plus V-gene family, and excluded reads lacking a unique V-gene family. In a later analysis, approximately 640 highly shared, low-generation-probability nucleotide sequences were removed to address suspected cross-contamination and a sequencing artifact. In a later analysis, a clonal expansion index for each public chain was calculated from normalized within-repertoire ranks of inferred template counts. In a later analysis, generation probabilities were computed with a VDJ recombination model fitted to out-of-frame rearrangements, and the resulting probabilities were checked against IGoR. A later analysis scored TCR-TCR, TCR-HLA and TCR-CMV co-occurrence with hypergeometric tests, applying a repertoire-size bias correction to TCR pairs. A later analysis estimated false discovery rates by permuting HLA or CMV assignments 20 times. In a later analysis, co-occurring TCRs were grouped with DBSCAN, and TCRdist sequence similarity was added when clustering was performed within HLA-allele-positive subsets. For co-occurrence clustering, repertoires with fewer than 30,000 or more than 120,000 public chains were excluded, along with five or six repertoires with anomalous nucleotide sharing. TCRdb mirrors the immuneACCESS table, restricted to in-frame sequences. Some clones are absent from its copies; in checked studies, under half trace to an unresolved V gene, and the reason for the others is unknown. V and J calls and clone size are given by that table; D and trimming were obtained from the DNA. The sample table holds 78,000 or so clones, of which about 81% were seen once. The ten largest make up 2.4% of the sample.

Taken from the germline V gene, the CDR1 and CDR2 loops are SQVTM and ANQGSEA. Including cysteine and phenylalanine, the CDR3 has 16 amino acids. Only the CDR3 part of the read is kept: 48 bases, read in frame from the first base. V and J lose 5 bases and 3 bases, and a span of 23 bases separates them. The cohort consisted of 650 to 700 healthy bone marrow donors. At the time of sampling, every cohort member was nominally healthy, though immune exposures that went unrecorded were likely present. The donor was CMV seronegative and was included in the group of 352 seronegative cohort members. Each donor provided a peripheral blood sample, and peripheral blood mononuclear cells were used for TCR beta sequencing. The Qiagen DNeasy Blood Extraction Kit was used to extract genomic DNA from the blood cell samples. With regard to this clone: Which antigen it targets is not known. Base quality data are lacking; no much larger clone is found one base away.

The sequenced sample was PBMCs. The receptor was derived from a woman between 45 and 60 years old in good health and CMV-seronegative. This chain joins TRBV29-1 to TRBJ2-7; matching of 6 bases hints at TRBD2 as the D gene. The CDR3 is CSVSGLGGRRDYEQYF. DNA sequence: TGCAGCGTTTCAGGTTTAGGCGGTCGGAGGGACTACGAGCAGTACTTC.